Reported below is one T cell receptor (beta chain). Distinct nucleotide sequences in the sample also encode this CDR3. This sample is part of a study of shared clonotypes between healthy human individuals. TCRdb's table, derived via immunoSEQ multiplex PCR, lists solely in-frame clones and lacks some. The sample contains approximately 2.4 million clones, 90% to 96% of which appear only once. Sequences were obtained from naive CD4+ T cells sorted from blood. Subset specified: CD45RA+ positively selected. This TCR derives from a man between 18 and 29 years old in good health.

CDR3 nucleotides: TGTGCCTGGAGTGGGCAGGGCAGCAATCAGCCCCAGCATTTT. It codes for CAWSGQGSNQPQHF. The rearrangement joins TRBV30 to TRBJ1-5, with a weak D call TRBD1 (5 bases). V was cut by 1 base and J by 1 base, with 8 bases left in between. Germline values: CDR1 GTSNPN, CDR2 SVGIG (reference sequence). The CDR3 loop spans 14 amino acids.